What follows are 9 T cell receptor beta chains derived from one specimen sequenced in a study of T cell repertoires in cytomegalovirus infection. The antigens these receptors bind are not known. Each CDR3 protein gets one entry after TCRdb re-called the reads with MiXCR. This table has approximately 910,000 distinct CDR3 sequences, roughly a third appearing once. Sequencing was performed on cultured CD8+ T cells from PBMCs, taken from culture after CMV antigen stimulation. Receptors originate from a human donor in good health (CMV status not recorded). Some clones in this sample may be carry-over from other donors' samples.

This chain links TRBV10-3 with TRBJ1-2; maybe TRBD1 (6 bases). This CDR3 region has 17 residues. V lost 0 bases and J 7 bases, leaving 21 bases between the germline ends. Germline assignment: CDR1 ENHRY and CDR2 SYGVKD. The CDR3 sequence is CAISESAGTGTASGYTF. DNA of the CDR3: TGTGCCATCAGTGAGTCAGCTGGTACAGGGACGGCTTCTGGCTACACCTTC.

The chain carries TRBV27 and TRBJ2-1, with 16 bases lining up with TRBD2. V lost 5 bases to trimming and J lost 8 bases; unmatched junction nucleotides: 18. This CDR3 has 20 amino acids. Germline V lookup: CDR1 MNHEY, CDR2 SMNVEV (reference sequence). CDR3 residues: CASSPSPGLAGGAPEDEQFF. The CDR3 nucleotides are TGTGCCAGCAGTCCTTCCCCGGGACTAGCGGGGGGGGCCCCCGAGGATGAGCAGTTCTTC.

Of note for this clonotype: One end of the junction varies from germline; a read error may be responsible. The CDR3 loop reads CANSSGGRSKNIQYF. The CDR3 bases are TGTGCCAACAGTTCCGGGGGGCGATCCAAAAACATTCAGTACTTC. The chain recombines TRBV12-3 or TRBV12-4 with TRBJ2-4, with a possible D match to TRBD2 (7 bases). The CDR3 is 15 amino acids.

Details on this clonotype: The junction departs from the called germline gene at one end, perhaps through a read error. CDR3 DNA: TGTGCCAGCAGGACAGGGGAGGTGTATAGCGGGGAGCTGTTTTTT. Translated, it gives CASRTGEVYSGELFF. J is TRBJ2-2 and V is TRBV4-1, with TRBD1 identical over 9 bases. The germline CDR1 and CDR2 sequences are MGHRA and YSYEKL. The CDR3 is made up of 15 amino acids.

This clonotype was counted between two and nine times. The chain employs TRBV13 and TRBJ1-5, with 9 bases aligning to TRBD1. The germline V gene has CDR1 PRHDT and CDR2 FYEKMQ (reference sequence). The CDR3 consists of 19 residues. With 2 bases clipped from V and 2 bases from J, the junction kept 13 bases outside the gene matches. CDR3 coding DNA: TGTGCCAGCAGCTTAAGAAGGACAGGGGCCCTAAACGGCAATCAGCCCCAGCATTTT. Protein sequence: CASSLRRTGALNGNQPQHF. Filled out from reference TRBV13 and TRBJ1-5, the complete variable domain reads AAGVIQSPRHLIKEKRETATLKCYPIPRHDTVYWYQQGPGQDPQFLISFYEKMQSDKGSIPDRFSAQQFSDYHSELNMSSLELGDSALYFCASSLRRTGALNGNQPQHFGDGTRLSIL.

The V gene is TRBV27, the J gene TRBJ2-3, with unresolved D. Germline V gene lookup returns CDR1 MNHEY and CDR2 SMNVEV (reference sequence). CDR3 length: 13 residues. V shed 3 bases and J shed 0 bases, with 4 bases lying between them. This CDR3 reads CASSFQSTDTQYF. The CDR3 nucleotides read TGTGCCAGCAGTTTCCAAAGCACAGATACGCAGTATTTT.

In its sample, this clonotype was seen a few times. V usage is TRBV6-5 and J usage is TRBJ2-1, with 7 bases lining up with TRBD1. The CDR3 spans 15 residues. With V trimmed by 6 bases and J by 7 bases, 12 bases remained unmatched. Germline CDR1 is MNHEY and CDR2 is SVGAGI. The CDR3 loop is CASRTTGANLNEQFF. The DNA for the CDR3 is TGTGCCAGCAGAACCACAGGGGCCAACCTAAATGAGCAGTTCTTC.

This clonotype showed up many times. This chain uses TRBV7-2 with TRBJ1-5, with D hard to call. This CDR3 contains 15 residues. Trimming took off 1 base at V and 0 bases at J, with 7 bases between the two ends. CDR1 is SGHTA, CDR2 FQGNSA, per germline. Here the CDR3 reads CASSLDSRSNQPQHF. Here the CDR3 DNA reads TGTGCCAGCAGCTTAGACAGCCGTAGCAATCAGCCCCAGCATTTT. The entire variable domain, with the rest obtained from reference TRBV7-2 and TRBJ1-5, is as follows: GAGVSQSPSNKVTEKGKDVELRCDPISGHTALYWYRQSLGQGLEFLIYFQGNSAPDKSGLPSDRFSAERTGGSVSTLTIQRTQQEDSAVYLCASSLDSRSNQPQHFGDGTRLSIL.

The V call is TRBV20-1, the J call TRBJ2-1; TRBD2 agrees at 9 bases. This CDR3 spans 15 amino acids. V lost 0 bases to trimming and J lost 2 bases; unmatched junction nucleotides: 2. CDR1 and CDR2 from the germline V gene are DFQATT and SNEGSKA (reference sequence). Written as DNA, the CDR3 is TGCAGTGCTAGAGAGTTAGCGGGGGCCTACAATGAGCAGTTCTTC. Its protein is CSARELAGAYNEQFF.